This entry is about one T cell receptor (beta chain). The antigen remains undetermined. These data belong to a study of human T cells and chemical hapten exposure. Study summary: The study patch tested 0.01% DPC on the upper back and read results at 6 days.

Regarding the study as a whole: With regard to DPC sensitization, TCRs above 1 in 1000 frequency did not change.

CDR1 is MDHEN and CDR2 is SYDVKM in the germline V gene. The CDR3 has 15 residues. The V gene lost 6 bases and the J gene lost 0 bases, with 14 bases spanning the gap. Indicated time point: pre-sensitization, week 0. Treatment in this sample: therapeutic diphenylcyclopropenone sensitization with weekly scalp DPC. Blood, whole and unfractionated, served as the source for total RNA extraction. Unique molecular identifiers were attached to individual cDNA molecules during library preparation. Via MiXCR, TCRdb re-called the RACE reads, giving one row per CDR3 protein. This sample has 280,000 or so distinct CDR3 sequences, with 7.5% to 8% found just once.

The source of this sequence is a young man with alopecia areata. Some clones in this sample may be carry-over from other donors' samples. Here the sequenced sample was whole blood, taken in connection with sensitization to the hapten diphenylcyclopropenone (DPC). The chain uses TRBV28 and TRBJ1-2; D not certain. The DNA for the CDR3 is TGTGCCAGCAGGCCTGGGCAGTTGACTAACTATGGCTACACCTTC. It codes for CASRPGQLTNYGYTF.